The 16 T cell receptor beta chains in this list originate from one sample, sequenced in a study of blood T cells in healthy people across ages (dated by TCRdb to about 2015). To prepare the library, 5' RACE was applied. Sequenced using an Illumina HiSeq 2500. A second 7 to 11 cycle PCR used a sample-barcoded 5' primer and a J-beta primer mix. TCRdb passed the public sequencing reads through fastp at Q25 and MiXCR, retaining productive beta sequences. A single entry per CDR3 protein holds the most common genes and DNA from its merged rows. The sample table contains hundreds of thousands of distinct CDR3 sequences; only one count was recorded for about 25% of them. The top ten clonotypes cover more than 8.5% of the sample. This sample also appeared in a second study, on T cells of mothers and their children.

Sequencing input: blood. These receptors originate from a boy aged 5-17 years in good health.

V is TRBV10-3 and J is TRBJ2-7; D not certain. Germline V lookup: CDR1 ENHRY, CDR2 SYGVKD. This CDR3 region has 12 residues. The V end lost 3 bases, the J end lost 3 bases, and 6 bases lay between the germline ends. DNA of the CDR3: TGTGCCATCAGTGATAGGGTCTACGAGCAGTACTTC. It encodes CAISDRVYEQYF.

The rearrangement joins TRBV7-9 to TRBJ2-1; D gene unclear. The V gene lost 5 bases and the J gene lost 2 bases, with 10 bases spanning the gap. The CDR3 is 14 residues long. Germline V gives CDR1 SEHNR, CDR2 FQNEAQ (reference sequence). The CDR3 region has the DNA TGTGCCAGCAGCCTCAGCGCGACCTACAATGAGCAGTTCTTC. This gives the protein CASSLSATYNEQFF.

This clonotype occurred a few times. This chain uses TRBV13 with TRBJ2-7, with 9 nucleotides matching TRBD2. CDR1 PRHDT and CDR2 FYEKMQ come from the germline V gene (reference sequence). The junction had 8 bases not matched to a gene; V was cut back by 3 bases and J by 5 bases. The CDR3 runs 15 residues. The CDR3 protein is CASSFERGAGNEQYF. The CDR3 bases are TGTGCCAGCAGCTTCGAGCGGGGGGCGGGAAACGAGCAGTACTTC.

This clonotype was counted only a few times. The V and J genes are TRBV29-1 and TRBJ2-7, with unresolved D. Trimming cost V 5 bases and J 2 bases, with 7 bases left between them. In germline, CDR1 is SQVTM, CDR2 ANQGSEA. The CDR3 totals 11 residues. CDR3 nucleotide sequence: TGCAGCGTTCGACCGACCTACGAGCAGTACTTC. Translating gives CSVRPTYEQYF.

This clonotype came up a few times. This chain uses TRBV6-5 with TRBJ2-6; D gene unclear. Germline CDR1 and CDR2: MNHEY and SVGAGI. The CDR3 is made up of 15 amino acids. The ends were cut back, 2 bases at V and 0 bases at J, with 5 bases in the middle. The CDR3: CASSYDSSGANVLTF. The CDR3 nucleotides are TGTGCCAGCAGTTACGATAGCTCTGGGGCCAACGTCCTGACTTTC.

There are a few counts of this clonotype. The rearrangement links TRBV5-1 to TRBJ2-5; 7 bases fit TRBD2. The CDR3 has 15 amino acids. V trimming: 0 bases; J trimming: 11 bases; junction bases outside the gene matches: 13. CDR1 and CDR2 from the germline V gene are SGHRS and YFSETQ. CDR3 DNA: TGCGCCAGCAGCTTGGAGGCTAGCGGTGTGGGGGAGCAGTACTTC. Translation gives CASSLEASGVGEQYF.

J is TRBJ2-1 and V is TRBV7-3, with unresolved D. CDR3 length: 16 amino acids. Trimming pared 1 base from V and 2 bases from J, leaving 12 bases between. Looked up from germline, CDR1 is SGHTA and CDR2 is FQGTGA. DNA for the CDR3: TGTGCCAGCAGCTTAAGTACAGCGCCCACCTACAATGAGCAGTTCTTC. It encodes CASSLSTAPTYNEQFF.

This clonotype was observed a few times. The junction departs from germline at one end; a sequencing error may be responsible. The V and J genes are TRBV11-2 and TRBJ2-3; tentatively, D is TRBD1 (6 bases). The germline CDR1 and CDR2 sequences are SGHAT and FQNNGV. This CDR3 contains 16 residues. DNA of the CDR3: TGCGCCAGCAGCTTAGGCTTGGGGACAACACGAGATACGCAGTATTTT. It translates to CASSLGLGTTRDTQYF.

In nucleotides, the CDR3 is TGTGCCATCAGTGAGTCCATTTTCCGGGACAGGGGGTACGAGCAGTACTTC. Its translation: CAISESIFRDRGYEQYF. The rearrangement joins TRBV10-3 to TRBJ2-7; 11 bases map to TRBD1. There are 17 residues in the CDR3. CDR1 is ENHRY, CDR2 SYGVKD, per germline. J lost 4 bases, V lost 0 bases, and 8 bases had no gene match.

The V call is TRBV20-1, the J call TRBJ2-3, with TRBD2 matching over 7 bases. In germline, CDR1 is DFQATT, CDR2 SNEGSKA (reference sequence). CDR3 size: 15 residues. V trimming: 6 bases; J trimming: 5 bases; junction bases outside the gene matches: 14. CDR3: CSANGLAGAQDTQYF. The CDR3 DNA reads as TGCAGTGCCAATGGACTTGCGGGAGCTCAAGATACGCAGTATTTT.

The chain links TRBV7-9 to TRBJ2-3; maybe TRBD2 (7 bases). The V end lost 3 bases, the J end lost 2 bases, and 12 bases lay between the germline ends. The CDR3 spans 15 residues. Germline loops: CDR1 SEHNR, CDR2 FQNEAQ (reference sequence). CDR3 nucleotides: TGTGCCAGCAGCTTTGAGGGGGGGCCCACAGATACGCAGTATTTT. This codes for CASSFEGGPTDTQYF.

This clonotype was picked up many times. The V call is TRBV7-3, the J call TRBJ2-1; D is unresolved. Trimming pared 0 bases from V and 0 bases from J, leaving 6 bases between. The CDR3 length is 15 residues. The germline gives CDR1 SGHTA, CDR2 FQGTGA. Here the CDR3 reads CASSLTASSYNEQFF. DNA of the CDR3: TGTGCCAGCAGCTTAACAGCGAGCTCCTACAATGAGCAGTTCTTC.

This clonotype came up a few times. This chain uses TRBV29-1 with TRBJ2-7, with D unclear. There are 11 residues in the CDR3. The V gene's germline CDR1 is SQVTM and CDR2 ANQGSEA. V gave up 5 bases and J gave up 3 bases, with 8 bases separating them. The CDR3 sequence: CSVKHSYEQYF. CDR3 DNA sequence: TGCAGCGTTAAGCATAGCTACGAGCAGTACTTC.

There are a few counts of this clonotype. The CDR3 region is CASSALAGGLLFF. The CDR3 coding sequence is TGTGCCAGCAGCGCGCTAGCGGGAGGCCTCCTGTTCTTC. This rearrangement joins TRBV7-2 to TRBJ2-1, with 11 bases matching TRBD2. The V gene end was trimmed by 5 bases and the J gene end by 15 bases; junction bases not matched to a gene: 9. This CDR3 is 13 amino acids long. Germline V CDR1 and CDR2: SGHTA, FQGNSA.

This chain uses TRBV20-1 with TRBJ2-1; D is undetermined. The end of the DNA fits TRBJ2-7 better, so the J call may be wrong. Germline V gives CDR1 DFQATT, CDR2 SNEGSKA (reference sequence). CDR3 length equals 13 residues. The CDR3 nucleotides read TGCAGTGCTAGGGAAAAGAGCTCCTACGAGCAGTACTTC. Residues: CSAREKSSYEQYF.

As DNA, the CDR3 is TGCGCCAGCAGCCAAGATGCACAGGGTTGGGGCTATGGCTACACCTTC. Amino acids: CASSQDAQGWGYGYTF. The chain uses TRBV4-3 and TRBJ1-2; D is perhaps TRBD1 (6 bases). This CDR3 has 16 amino acids. V was clipped by 0 bases and J by 4 bases, with 15 bases between them. Germline CDR1 reads LGHNA; CDR2 reads YSLEER.